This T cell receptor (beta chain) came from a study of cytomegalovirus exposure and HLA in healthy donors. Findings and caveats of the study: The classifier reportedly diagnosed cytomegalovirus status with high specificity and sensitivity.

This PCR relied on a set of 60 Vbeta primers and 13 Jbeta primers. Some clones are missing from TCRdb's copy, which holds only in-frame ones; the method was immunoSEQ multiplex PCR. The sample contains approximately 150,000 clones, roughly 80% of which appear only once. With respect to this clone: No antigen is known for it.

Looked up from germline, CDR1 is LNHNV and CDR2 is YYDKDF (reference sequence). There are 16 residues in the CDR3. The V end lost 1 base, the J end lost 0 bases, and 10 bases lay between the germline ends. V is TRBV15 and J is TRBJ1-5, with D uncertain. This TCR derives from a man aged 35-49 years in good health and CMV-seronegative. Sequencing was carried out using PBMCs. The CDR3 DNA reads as TGTGCCACCAGCAGAGGCGGAGATTATAGCAATCAGCCCCAGCATTTT. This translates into CATSRGGDYSNQPQHF. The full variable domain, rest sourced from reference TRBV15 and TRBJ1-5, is DAMVIQNPRYQVTQFGKPVTLSCSQTLNHNVMYWYQQKSSQAPKLLFHYYDKDFNNEADTPDNFQSRRPNTSFCFLDIRSPGLGDTAMYLCATSRGGDYSNQPQHFGDGTRLSIL.